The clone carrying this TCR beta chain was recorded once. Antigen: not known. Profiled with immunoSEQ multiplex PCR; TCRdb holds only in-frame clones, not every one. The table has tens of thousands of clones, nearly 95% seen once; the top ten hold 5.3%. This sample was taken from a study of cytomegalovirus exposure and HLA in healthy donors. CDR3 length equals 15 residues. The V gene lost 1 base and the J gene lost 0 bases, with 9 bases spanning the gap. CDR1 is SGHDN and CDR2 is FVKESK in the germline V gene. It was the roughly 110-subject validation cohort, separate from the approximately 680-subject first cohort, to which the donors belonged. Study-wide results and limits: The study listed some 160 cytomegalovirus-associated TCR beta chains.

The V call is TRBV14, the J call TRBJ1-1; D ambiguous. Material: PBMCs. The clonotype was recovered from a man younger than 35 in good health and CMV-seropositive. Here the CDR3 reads CASSQVPGLNTEAFF. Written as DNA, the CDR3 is TGTGCCAGCAGCCAAGTTCCGGGATTGAACACTGAAGCTTTCTTT.